These T cell receptor beta chains were read from a single sample in a study of blood T cell repertoires in COVID-19. Libraries were prepared by immunoSEQ multiplex PCR; TCRdb keeps only in-frame clonotypes and omits some of them. The table has tens of thousands of clones, approximately 73% seen once. Sequencing was done on a sample of peripheral blood. These receptors were collected from a man aged 60 to 75 with COVID-19, enrolled during active disease. Each CDR3 is given with its conserved first and last residue. The D gene is left open where the match is weak. The size of a clone is reported for some rows only, either as once, few or many, or as a class for expanded clones.

d_gene	v_gene	j_gene	abundance	CDR3aa	CDR3nt
NA	TRBV7-2	TRBJ1-6	NA	CASSMRSNSPLHF	TGTGCCAGCAGCATGAGGTCCAATTCACCCCTCCACTTT
TRBD2	TRBV27	TRBJ2-5	NA	CASSLWGGTSGRIGETQYF	TGTGCCAGCAGTTTATGGGGGGGGACTAGCGGGAGAATCGGGGAGACCCAGTACTTC
NA	TRBV13	TRBJ2-1	few	CASSTGVGEQFF	TGTGCCAGCAGCACGGGGGTCGGTGAGCAGTTCTTC
TRBD1	TRBV11-2	TRBJ2-3	NA	CASSLFSGQGHF	TGTGCCAGCAGCTTATTTTCGGGACAGGGGCATTTT
NA	TRBV9	TRBJ2-3	few	CASSPWQGDTQYF	TGTGCCAGCAGCCCCTGGCAGGGAGATACGCAGTATTTT
NA	TRBV10-3	TRBJ1-1	NA	CATYLNTEAFF	TGTGCCACTTATCTAAACACTGAAGCTTTCTTT
NA	TRBV5-6	TRBJ1-2	NA	CASRVGGTGYTF	TGTGCCAGCAGGGTTGGGGGGACGGGCTACACCTTC
TRBD1	TRBV5-3	TRBJ1-2	NA	CARSLGAGGTDGYTF	TGTGCCAGAAGCTTGGGGGCAGGGGGCACCGATGGCTACACCTTC
NA	TRBV14	TRBJ1-4	NA	CASSPRGQREKLFF	TGTGCCAGCAGCCCCCGGGGTCAGCGGGAAAAACTGTTTTTT
TRBD2	TRBV10-3	TRBJ2-3	NA	CAISDRSGATDTQYF	TGTGCCATCAGTGATCGTAGCGGGGCCACAGATACGCAGTATTTT
TRBD1	TRBV18	TRBJ1-2	NA	CASSHDRDYGYTF	TGTGCCAGCTCGCACGACAGGGACTATGGCTACACCTTC
TRBD2	TRBV5-1	TRBJ2-1	NA	CASSPTSGGAEEQFF	TGCGCCAGCAGCCCCACTAGCGGGGGGGCTGAGGAGCAGTTCTTC
TRBD2	TRBV14	TRBJ2-5	NA	CASSQDRAGGIETQYF	TGTGCCAGCAGCCAAGATCGGGCGGGGGGGATAGAGACCCAGTACTTC
TRBD1	TRBV19	TRBJ1-2	NA	CASTDRQGAIYGYTF	TGTGCCAGTACGGACCGACAGGGGGCCATCTATGGCTACACCTTC
NA	TRBV19	TRBJ2-1	NA	CASRPYSSNEQFF	TGTGCCAGTCGTCCGTATAGCAGCAATGAGCAGTTCTTC
NA	TRBV19	TRBJ1-5	NA	CASSKTASPQHF	TGTGCCAGTAGTAAGACAGCTTCGCCCCAGCATTTT
NA	TRBV6-1	TRBJ2-3	NA	CASSEENRGRGIDTQYF	TGTGCCAGCAGCGAAGAAAACCGGGGCAGGGGTATAGATACGCAGTATTTT
NA	TRBV28	TRBJ1-5	NA	CATVIGAHQPQHF	TGTGCCACCGTTATAGGGGCTCACCAGCCCCAGCATTTT
TRBD2	TRBV11-2	TRBJ2-3	NA	CASSQNLGAGVNTDTQYF	TGTGCCAGCAGCCAAAACCTAGGAGCGGGGGTAAACACAGATACGCAGTATTTT
NA	TRBV24-1	TRBJ1-3	NA	CATSERTGTGNTIYF	TGTGCCACCAGTGAAAGGACGGGAACGGGAAACACCATATATTTT
TRBD1	TRBV27	TRBJ1-5	NA	CASRTGVEQPQHF	TGTGCCAGCAGGACAGGGGTTGAGCAGCCCCAGCATTTT
NA	TRBV5-4	TRBJ2-7	NA	CASSLSWSSKEQYF	TGTGCCAGCAGCTTGTCGTGGAGCTCTAAGGAGCAGTACTTC
TRBD2	TRBV11-3	TRBJ2-1	NA	CASSTASGRDQFF	TGTGCCAGCAGCACCGCTAGCGGGAGGGATCAGTTCTTC
TRBD1	TRBV9	TRBJ1-1	once	CASSTTGDPTEAFF	TGTGCCAGCAGCACGACAGGGGATCCCACTGAAGCTTTCTTT
NA	TRBV29-1	TRBJ2-7	once	CSVEFSDEQYF	TGCAGCGTTGAATTTAGCGACGAGCAGTACTTC
NA	TRBV29-1	TRBJ2-5	NA	CSVQDTVYQETQYF	TGCAGCGTTCAGGACACTGTGTACCAAGAGACCCAGTACTTC
NA	TRBV5-5	TRBJ1-2	NA	CASSLAARGGYTF	TGTGCCAGCAGCTTGGCCGCCCGGGGTGGCTACACCTTC
TRBD2	TRBV19	TRBJ2-2	NA	CASSTLAGGPSGTGELFF	TGTGCCAGTAGTACATTAGCGGGAGGGCCCTCTGGCACCGGGGAGCTGTTTTTT
NA	TRBV9	TRBJ2-4	few	CASSLGIRTRTHF	TGTGCCAGCTCTCTTGGGATTCGGACAAGGACACACTTC
NA	TRBV21-1	TRBJ2-5	NA	CASSTPRDSQETQYF	TGTGCCAGCAGCACCCCGAGAGACTCCCAAGAGACCCAGTACTTC